This T cell receptor (beta chain) was found in a study of cytomegalovirus exposure and HLA in healthy donors (dated by TCRdb to about 2017). About the investigation overall: A later analysis indicated that the roughly 130 validation repertoires were generated on the platform also employed for the 700 or so repertoires of the first cohort. The study combined high-throughput TCR immunosequencing, statistical association of individual TCRs with disease status, and machine learning to predict cytomegalovirus infection status. Besides the first cohort of roughly 640 subjects, a separate validation cohort made up of roughly 120 different subjects was used. The study was designed to test whether signatures of past pathogen exposure could be identified by cataloging public T cell receptors.

As to this clone: Its antigen specificity is not known. No base qualities exist here, and no much larger clone lies one base off it.

The donors were included in the validation cohort of roughly 120 subjects, a group kept apart from the approximately 650-subject first cohort. The germline V gene (reference sequence) provides CDR1 MNHEY and CDR2 SMNVEV. From its cysteine to its phenylalanine, the CDR3 spans 16 amino acids. The sequence is cut down to CDR3 DNA, 48 bases in frame from base 1. V trim: 5 bases; J trim: 4 bases; unmatched bases: 13. Points the paper makes about the study in general: The authors suggested that the approach could potentially be generalized to other disease states and immunological phenotypes. The study gave a list of 150 to 200 TCR beta chains associated with cytomegalovirus. A later analysis lacked HLA typing for the validation cohort, so it scored co-occurrence in that cohort across all 120 or so repertoires. In both the original and validation cohorts, the classifier was reported to diagnose cytomegalovirus status with high specificity and sensitivity. Three of the identified cytomegalovirus-associated TCR beta chains were confirmed in vitro to be specific for cytomegalovirus antigens. Subsequent analysis determined that TCRs grouped into clusters in the first cohort also showed a tendency toward co-occurrence across the 130 or so validation repertoires, and 94% of cluster scores exceeded 0. While some public TCRs were present in many individuals, most TCR sequences turned up only very rarely across donors.

The method was the immunoSEQ multiplex PCR assay. As for the original processing: A statistical classification framework was developed to diagnose cytomegalovirus status using the catalog of TCR beta chain sequences. This is the immuneACCESS table as TCRdb keeps it, with only in-frame sequences that have V and J called. A part of the clones is gone; compared with another copy, unresolved V genes explain less than half, and the rest is unexplained. V and J calls and clone size follow that table, whereas D and trimming were derived from the DNA. This sample gives more than 90,000 clones in total; about 93% of them show up just once. Of the sample, approximately 1.1% is held by the ten largest clones.

The rearranged segments are TRBV27 and TRBJ1-2; 7 junctional bases match TRBD1. The sample was PBMCs. The sequence came from a woman between 25 and 40 years old in good health and CMV-seropositive. The base sequence is TGTGCCAGCAGTCCGAGTATGAGTAGGGGGCGCTATGGCTACACCTTC. It is translated as CASSPSMSRGRYGYTF.